This T cell receptor (beta chain) was identified in a study of identifying expanded T cells in peripheral blood. The CDR3 spans 15 residues. Collection occurred without any documented infections or immune events in donors. Study-wide results and limits: Differentially abundant clones: roughly 1.2 between replicates, approximately 16 at around 2 weeks, approximately 18 at four. Across healthy donors, higher total template counts meant significantly greater approximately two-week count variance.

Details on this clone: Its antigen is not identified.

Here immunoSEQ multiplex PCR was the method, and the copy in TCRdb shows in-frame clones only, minus some. The data contain 85,000 to 120,000 clones, more than 70% of them seen just once; the ten biggest clones take up less than 15%. This chain uses TRBV21-1 with TRBJ2-3; the table's D call TRBD1 went unverified against the DNA. TRBV21-1 is noted as a pseudogene. What was sequenced was blood. The clonotype originates from a person aged 18 to 69 in good health. The CDR3 sequence: CASSNGTRFTDTQYF. In DNA form, the CDR3 reads TGTGCCAGCAGCAACGGGACACGCTTCACAGATACGCAGTATTTT.